These T cell receptor beta chains were read from a single sample in a study of regulatory T cells in long-lasting Graves disease. TCRdb called the multiplex PCR reads again in MiXCR, with one record for every CDR3 protein. Of 550,000 to 600,000 distinct CDR3 sequences in the sample, about 15% are singletons; the top ten hold approximately 12%. These data were also reused for a study on T cells in Graves' hyperthyroidism and ophthalmopathy.

The sequenced sample was peripheral blood mononuclear cells (PBMCs), obtained at new diagnosis, from a patient treated with antithyroid drugs. These receptors all come from a man aged 18 to 30 with Graves disease. The CDR3 runs from the conserved cysteine through the conserved F or W. D genes are given only for firm matches. Clone size is given for some rows only: seen once, a few or many times, or a class if the clone is expanded.

j_gene	d_gene	v_gene	abundance	CDR3aa	CDR3nt
TRBJ2-5	.	TRBV6-1	few	CASGGGAYQETQYF	TGTGCCAGCGGCGGCGGGGCATATCAAGAGACCCAGTACTTC
TRBJ2-3	.	TRBV18	few	CASSPRAESTDTQYF	TGTGCCAGCTCACCGCGGGCGGAAAGCACAGATACGCAGTATTTT
TRBJ2-5	TRBD2	TRBV7-2	.	CASRSTSGRETQYF	TGTGCCAGCAGATCGACTAGCGGGAGGGAGACCCAGTACTTC
TRBJ2-7	TRBD1	TRBV13	many	CASSLTGDEQYF	TGTGCCAGCAGCCTGACAGGGGACGAGCAGTACTTC
TRBJ2-6	.	TRBV7-8	few	CASTPLGGSAGANVLTF	TGTGCCAGCACCCCCTTAGGGGGTTCGGCTGGGGCCAACGTCCTGACTTTC
TRBJ2-5	.	TRBV27	many	CASSLWAGEETQYF	TGTGCCAGCAGTTTATGGGCAGGGGAAGAGACCCAGTACTTC
TRBJ2-7	.	TRBV7-2	few	CASSSYETYEQYF	TGTGCCAGCAGCTCCTACGAGACCTACGAGCAGTACTTC
TRBJ2-1	TRBD2	TRBV28	many	CASSVQREGYNEQFF	TGTGCCAGCAGTGTACAGCGGGAGGGCTACAATGAGCAGTTCTTC
TRBJ1-2	.	TRBV30	.	CAWGVEARSYGYTF	TGTGCCTGGGGGGTAGAGGCCAGAAGCTATGGCTACACCTTC
TRBJ2-5	TRBD2	TRBV20-1	few	CSARDLGGVTQYF	TGCAGTGCTAGAGATCTGGGGGGGGTGACCCAGTACTTC
TRBJ2-7	TRBD2	TRBV6-1	many	CASSSRLAGGYEQYF	TGTGCCAGCAGTTCCCGACTAGCGGGAGGTTACGAGCAGTACTTC
TRBJ1-5	.	TRBV28	few	CASSGGVQPQHF	TGTGCCAGCAGTGGGGGGGTTCAGCCCCAGCATTTT